A single sample is the source of the 7 T cell receptor beta chains below, sequenced in a study of PD-L1 blockade in urothelial cancer. TCRdb keeps only in-frame clones here, not all; method: immunoSEQ multiplex PCR. The sample carries over 45,000 clones, around 90% recorded once. The starting material was PBMCs, obtained around atezolizumab (anti-PD-L1) treatment. These TCRs come from a man in his 60s with urothelial cancer.

The genes are TRBV10-3 and TRBJ2-3; 15 positions match TRBD2. The CDR3 sequence is 19 residues long. The V and J ends lost 6 bases and 0 bases, in that order; junction bases with no gene match: 10. Per germline, CDR1 ENHRY and CDR2 SYGVKD. The CDR3 protein is CAISPGLAGGTSSTDTQYF. Written as DNA, the CDR3 is TGTGCCATCAGCCCGGGACTAGCGGGGGGCACCTCTAGCACAGATACGCAGTATTTT.

This clone showed up just once. J is TRBJ2-7 and V is TRBV13, with 12 bases aligning to TRBD2. Per germline, CDR1 PRHDT and CDR2 FYEKMQ (reference sequence). V lost 6 bases to trimming and J lost 3 bases; unmatched junction nucleotides: 6. This CDR3 is built from 15 residues. Here the CDR3 reads CASRPAGLAGYEQYF. The CDR3 DNA is TGTGCCAGCAGACCCGCGGGACTAGCGGGCTACGAGCAGTACTTC.

The chain links TRBV4-1 to TRBJ1-1; D ambiguous. Germline CDR1 is MGHRA and CDR2 is YSYEKL. This CDR3 region has 13 residues. V gave up 4 bases and J gave up 1 base, with 7 bases separating them. This chain's CDR3 is CASSLGGNTEAFF. CDR3 sequence (DNA): TGCGCCAGCAGCCTGGGAGGGAACACTGAAGCTTTCTTT.

CDR3 loop: CASTKTGGNEQYF. The CDR3 coding sequence is TGTGCCAGCACCAAGACAGGGGGCAACGAGCAGTACTTC. The rearrangement uses TRBV2 and TRBJ2-7; 10 nucleotides align to TRBD1. The CDR3 sequence is 13 residues long. Unmatched junction bases numbered 5, after V lost 7 bases and J lost 5 bases. Per germline, CDR1 SNHLY and CDR2 FYNNEI.

This clone was seen a handful of times. The chain links TRBV4-2 to TRBJ1-5, with a weak D call TRBD1 (5 bases). The CDR3 length is 15 residues. Per germline, CDR1 LGHNA and CDR2 YNFKEQ. V gave up 0 bases and J gave up 9 bases, with 15 bases separating them. CDR3 bases: TGTGCCAGCAGCCAAGATTTCGGCCGCGACAGGCCCCAGCATTTT. It codes for CASSQDFGRDRPQHF.

This rearrangement joins TRBV21-1 to TRBJ2-1; the table gives TRBD2 as D, unverified against the DNA. TRBV21-1 is a documented pseudogene. The CDR3 length is 15 residues. CDR3 residues: CASSKRGGPCNEQFF. The CDR3 DNA sequence: TGTGCCAGCAGCAAGCGGGGGGGCCCGTGCAATGAGCAGTTCTTC.

The V call is TRBV18, the J call TRBJ2-3; 11 bases are a match to TRBD1. The CDR3 spans 15 residues. The J segment lost 1 base and the V segment lost 5 bases, leaving 2 bases of the junction unmatched. Germline CDR1 and CDR2: KGHSH and LQKENI. In DNA, the CDR3 is TGTGCCAGCTCAAAGGACAGGGGGCGCACAGATACGCAGTATTTT. Amino acid sequence: CASSKDRGRTDTQYF.